A single sample is the source of the 4 T cell receptor beta chains below, sequenced in a study of Ad26.COV2.S vaccination and SARS-CoV-2 variants. TCRdb keeps only in-frame clones here, not all; method: immunoSEQ multiplex PCR. There are 180,000 or so clones in the sample; approximately 90% occur only once, and 5% to 7% lies in the top ten. Sequenced here: peripheral blood, sampled after recovery from COVID-19. The receptors originated from a human donor who had recovered from COVID-19.

The rearrangement links TRBV4-1 to TRBJ2-5; D is unresolved. Germline CDR1 MGHRA, CDR2 YSYEKL. The CDR3 extends over 13 amino acids. V was cut by 2 bases and J by 5 bases, with 9 bases left in between. The CDR3 loop is CASSQFWGETQYF. CDR3 sequence (DNA): TGCGCCAGCAGCCAATTCTGGGGTGAGACCCAGTACTTC.

For this clone: This specimen includes other DNA sequences encoding the same CDR3. V gene TRBV12-3 or TRBV12-4 combines with J gene TRBJ2-3; D is ambiguous. There are 11 residues in the CDR3. V was pared by 3 bases and J by 3 bases, with 1 base between. CDR3 DNA sequence: TGTGCCAGCAGTTTGACAGATACGCAGTATTTT. Translating gives CASSLTDTQYF.

The rearrangement joins TRBV5-1 to TRBJ2-2, with a tentative D call TRBD2 (5 bases). The CDR3 is made up of 16 amino acids. CDR1 and CDR2 (germline): SGHRS, YFSETQ. V was cut by 0 bases and J by 0 bases, with 9 bases left in between. CDR3 protein: CASSLEGSANTGELFF. In nucleotides, the CDR3 is TGCGCCAGCAGCTTGGAAGGTAGCGCGAACACCGGGGAGCTGTTTTTT.

This rearrangement joins TRBV7-8 to TRBJ1-2; D ambiguous. The length of the CDR3 is 12 residues. Germline V lookup: CDR1 SGHVS, CDR2 FQNEAQ. Trimming stripped 5 bases from V and 2 bases from J, with 6 bases between. Here the CDR3 DNA reads TGTGCCAGCAGCCTCCGCAACTATGGCTACACCTTC. Translated: CASSLRNYGYTF.